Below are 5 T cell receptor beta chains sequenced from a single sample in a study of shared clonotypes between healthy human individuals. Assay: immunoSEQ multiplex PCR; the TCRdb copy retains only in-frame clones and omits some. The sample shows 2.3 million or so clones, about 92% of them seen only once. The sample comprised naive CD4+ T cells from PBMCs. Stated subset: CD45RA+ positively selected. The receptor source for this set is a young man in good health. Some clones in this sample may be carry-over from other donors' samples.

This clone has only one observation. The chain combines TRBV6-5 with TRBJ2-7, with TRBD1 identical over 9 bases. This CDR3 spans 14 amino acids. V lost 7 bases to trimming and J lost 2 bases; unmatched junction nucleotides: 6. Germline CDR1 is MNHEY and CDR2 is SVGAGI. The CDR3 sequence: CASTLRQGAYEQYF. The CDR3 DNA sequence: TGTGCCAGCACCTTAAGACAGGGGGCCTACGAGCAGTACTTC.

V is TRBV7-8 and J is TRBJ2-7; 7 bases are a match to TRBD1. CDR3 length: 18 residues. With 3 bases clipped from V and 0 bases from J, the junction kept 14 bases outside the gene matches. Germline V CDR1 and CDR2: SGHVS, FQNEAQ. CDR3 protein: CASSFANYRDRHSYEQYF. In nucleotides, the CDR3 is TGTGCCAGCAGCTTTGCGAACTACCGGGACAGACACTCCTACGAGCAGTACTTC.

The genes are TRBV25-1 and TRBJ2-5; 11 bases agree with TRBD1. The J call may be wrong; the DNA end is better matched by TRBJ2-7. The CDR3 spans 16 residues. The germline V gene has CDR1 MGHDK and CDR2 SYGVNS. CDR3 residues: CASSGLWGTGGYEQYF. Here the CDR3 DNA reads TGTGCCAGCAGTGGTTTATGGGGGACAGGGGGCTACGAGCAGTACTTC.

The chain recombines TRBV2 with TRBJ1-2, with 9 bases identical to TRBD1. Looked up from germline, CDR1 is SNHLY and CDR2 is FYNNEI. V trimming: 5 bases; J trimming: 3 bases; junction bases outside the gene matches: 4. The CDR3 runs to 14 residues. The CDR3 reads CASSWDRDYYGYTF. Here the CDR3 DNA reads TGTGCCAGCAGTTGGGACAGGGATTACTATGGCTACACCTTC. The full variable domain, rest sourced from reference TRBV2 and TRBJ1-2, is EPEVTQTPSHQVTQMGQEVILRCVPISNHLYFYWYRQILGQKVEFLVSFYNNEISEKSEIFDDQFSVERPDGSNFTLKIRSTKLEDSAMYFCASSWDRDYYGYTFGSGTRLTVV.

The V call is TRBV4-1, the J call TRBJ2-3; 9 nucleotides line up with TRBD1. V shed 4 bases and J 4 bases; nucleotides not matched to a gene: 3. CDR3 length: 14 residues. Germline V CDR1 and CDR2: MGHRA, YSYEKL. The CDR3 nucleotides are TGCGCCAGCAGCCCTACAGGGGGCGCAGATACGCAGTATTTT. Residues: CASSPTGGADTQYF.